The 2 T cell receptor beta chains below come from one sample, sequenced in a study of cytomegalovirus exposure and HLA in healthy donors. Here immunoSEQ multiplex PCR was the method, and the copy in TCRdb shows in-frame clones only, minus some. The sample lists tens of thousands of clones, over 85% occurring once. The source material was PBMCs. The receptors shown here come from a woman under 30 in good health and CMV-seronegative.

The V gene is TRBV15, the J gene TRBJ1-1; D unclear. Germline CDR1 LNHNV, CDR2 YYDKDF (reference sequence). Deletions cut 0 bases from V and 0 bases from J, with 8 bases between. The CDR3 runs 15 residues. Here the CDR3 DNA reads TGTGCCACCAGCAGAGATCGACATTTGAACACTGAAGCTTTCTTT. It translates to CATSRDRHLNTEAFF.

The chain uses TRBV4-1 and TRBJ1-2; 10 nucleotides align to TRBD1. Germline V lookup: CDR1 MGHRA, CDR2 YSYEKL. The CDR3 runs 15 residues. Trimming at V came to 6 bases and at J to 4 bases, leaving 8 bases not matched to a gene. The CDR3 region is CASRIPGQGSYGYTF. For the CDR3, the DNA is TGCGCCAGCAGGATCCCGGGACAGGGGTCCTATGGCTACACCTTC.